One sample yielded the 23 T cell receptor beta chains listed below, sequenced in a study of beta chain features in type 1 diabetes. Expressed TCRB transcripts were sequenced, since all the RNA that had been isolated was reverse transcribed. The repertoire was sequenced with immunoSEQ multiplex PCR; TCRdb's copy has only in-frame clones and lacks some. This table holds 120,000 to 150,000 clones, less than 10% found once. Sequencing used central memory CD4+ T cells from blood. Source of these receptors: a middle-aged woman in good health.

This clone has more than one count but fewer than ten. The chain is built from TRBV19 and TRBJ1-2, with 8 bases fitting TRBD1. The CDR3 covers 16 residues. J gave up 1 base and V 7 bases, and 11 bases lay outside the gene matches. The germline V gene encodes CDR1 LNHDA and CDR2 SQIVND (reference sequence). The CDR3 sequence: CASTFTGTGDNYGYTF. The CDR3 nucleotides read TGTGCCAGTACCTTTACCGGGACAGGAGATAACTATGGCTACACCTTC.

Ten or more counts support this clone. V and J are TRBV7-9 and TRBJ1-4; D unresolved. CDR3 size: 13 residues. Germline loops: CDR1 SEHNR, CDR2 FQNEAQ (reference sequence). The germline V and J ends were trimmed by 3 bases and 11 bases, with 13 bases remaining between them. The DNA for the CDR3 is TGTGCCAGCAGCTTTCTGTCTGACGGGAAACTGTTTTTT. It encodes CASSFLSDGKLFF. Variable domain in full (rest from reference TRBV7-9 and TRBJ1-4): DTGVSQNPRHKITKRGQNVTFRCDPISEHNRLYWYRQTLGQGPEFLTYFQNEAQLEKSRLLSDRFSAERPKGSFSTLEIQRTEQGDSAMYLCASSFLSDGKLFFGSGTQLSVL.

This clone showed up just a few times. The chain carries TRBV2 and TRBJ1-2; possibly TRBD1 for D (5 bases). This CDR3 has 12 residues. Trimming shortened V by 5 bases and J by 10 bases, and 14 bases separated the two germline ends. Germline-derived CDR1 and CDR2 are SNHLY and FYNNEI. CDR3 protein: CASSYTSGIYTF. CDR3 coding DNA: TGTGCCAGCAGTTACACTTCAGGGATCTACACCTTC.

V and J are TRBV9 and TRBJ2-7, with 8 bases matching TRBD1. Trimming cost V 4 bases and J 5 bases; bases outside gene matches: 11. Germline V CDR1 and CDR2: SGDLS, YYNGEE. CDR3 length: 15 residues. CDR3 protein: CASSLRGDRFDEQYF. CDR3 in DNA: TGTGCCAGCAGCTTGAGGGGGGACAGGTTCGACGAGCAGTACTTC.

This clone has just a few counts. CDR3 nucleotide sequence: TGTGCCAGCAGGGCCGGGACAGGAAGTCTCTCGACCTACGAGCAGTACTTC. As protein: CASRAGTGSLSTYEQYF. The rearrangement joins TRBV27 to TRBJ2-7; the match to TRBD1 covers 8 bases. V dropped 6 bases and J dropped 2; count of bases not matched to a gene: 15. Germline-derived CDR1 and CDR2 are MNHEY and SMNVEV (reference sequence). The CDR3 runs to 17 residues.

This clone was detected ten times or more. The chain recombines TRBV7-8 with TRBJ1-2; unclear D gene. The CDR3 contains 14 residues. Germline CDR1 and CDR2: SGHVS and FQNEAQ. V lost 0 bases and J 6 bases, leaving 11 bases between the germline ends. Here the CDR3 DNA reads TGTGCCAGCAGCTTAGCGTGGAACGGGGATGGCTACACCTTC. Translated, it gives CASSLAWNGDGYTF.

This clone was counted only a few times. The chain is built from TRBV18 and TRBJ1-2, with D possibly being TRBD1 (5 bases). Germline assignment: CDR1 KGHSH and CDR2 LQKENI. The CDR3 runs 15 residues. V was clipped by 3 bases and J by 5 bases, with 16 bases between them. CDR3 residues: CASSPPSQGRYGYTF. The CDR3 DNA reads TGTGCCAGCTCACCTCCGTCCCAGGGAAGGTATGGCTACACCTTC.

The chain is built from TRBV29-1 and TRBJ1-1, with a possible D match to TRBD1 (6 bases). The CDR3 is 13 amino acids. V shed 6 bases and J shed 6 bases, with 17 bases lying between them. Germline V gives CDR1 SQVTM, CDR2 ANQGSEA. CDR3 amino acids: CSVDDRRRSEAFF. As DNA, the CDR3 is TGCAGCGTCGATGACAGGAGACGTTCTGAAGCTTTCTTT. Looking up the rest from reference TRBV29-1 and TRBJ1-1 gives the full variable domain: SAVISQKPSRDICQRGTSLTIQCQVDSQVTMMFWYRQQPGQSLTLIATANQGSEATYESGFVIDKFPISRPNLTFSTLTVSNMSPEDSSIYLCSVDDRRRSEAFFGQGTRLTVV.

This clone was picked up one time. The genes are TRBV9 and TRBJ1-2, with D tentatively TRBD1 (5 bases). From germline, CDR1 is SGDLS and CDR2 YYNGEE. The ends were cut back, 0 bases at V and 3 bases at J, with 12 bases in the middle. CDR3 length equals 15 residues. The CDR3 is CASSVGRVADYGYTF. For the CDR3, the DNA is TGTGCCAGCAGCGTAGGCAGGGTGGCCGACTATGGCTACACCTTC.

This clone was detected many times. CDR3 coding DNA: TGCGCCAGCAGCCAAGAGGACAGGACCAAATCTGAAGCTTTCTTT. Translating it yields CASSQEDRTKSEAFF. The chain uses TRBV4-1 and TRBJ1-1; the match to TRBD1 covers 7 bases. This CDR3 has 15 amino acids. Germline lookup yields CDR1 MGHRA and CDR2 YSYEKL. The trim removed 0 bases at V and 6 bases at J, leaving 7 bases unmatched.

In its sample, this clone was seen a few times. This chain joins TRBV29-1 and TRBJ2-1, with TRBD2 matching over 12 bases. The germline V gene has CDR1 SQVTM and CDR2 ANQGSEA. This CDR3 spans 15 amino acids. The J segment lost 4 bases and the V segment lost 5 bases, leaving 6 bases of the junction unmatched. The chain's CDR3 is CSVRLAGGPYNEQFF. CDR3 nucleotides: TGCAGCGTTAGGCTAGCGGGGGGGCCTTACAATGAGCAGTTCTTC.

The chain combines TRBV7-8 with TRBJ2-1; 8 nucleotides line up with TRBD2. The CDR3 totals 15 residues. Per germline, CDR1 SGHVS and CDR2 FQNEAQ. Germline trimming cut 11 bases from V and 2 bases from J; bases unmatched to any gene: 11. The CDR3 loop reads CASVERGTTYNEQFF. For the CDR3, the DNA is TGTGCCTCGGTAGAGCGGGGGACCACCTACAATGAGCAGTTCTTC.

CDR3 sequence reads: CASSSGDRQETQYF. CDR3 bases: TGCGCCAGCAGCTCGGGGGACAGACAAGAGACCCAGTACTTC. J is TRBJ2-5 and V is TRBV5-1; tentative D call: TRBD1 (7 bases). Trimming pared 3 bases from V and 2 bases from J, leaving 11 bases between. The CDR3 consists of 14 residues. Germline assignment: CDR1 SGHRS and CDR2 YFSETQ.

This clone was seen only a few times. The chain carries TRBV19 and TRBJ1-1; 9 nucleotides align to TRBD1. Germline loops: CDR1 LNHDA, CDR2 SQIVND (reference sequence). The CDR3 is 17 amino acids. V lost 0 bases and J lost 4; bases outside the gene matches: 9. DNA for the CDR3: TGTGCCAGTAGTATAGACACAGGGGGCTCTCACCCCACTGAAGCTTTCTTT. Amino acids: CASSIDTGGSHPTEAFF. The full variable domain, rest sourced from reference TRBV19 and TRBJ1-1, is DGGITQSPKYLFRKEGQNVTLSCEQNLNHDAMYWYRQDPGQGLRLIYYSQIVNDFQKGDIAEGYSVSREKKESFPLTVTSAQKNPTAFYLCASSIDTGGSHPTEAFFGQGTRLTVV.

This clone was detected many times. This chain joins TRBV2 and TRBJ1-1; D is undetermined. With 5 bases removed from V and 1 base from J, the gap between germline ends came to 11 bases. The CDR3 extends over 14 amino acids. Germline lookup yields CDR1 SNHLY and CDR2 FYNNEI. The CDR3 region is CASSQRLGNTEAFF. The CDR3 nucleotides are TGTGCCAGCAGTCAGAGACTCGGGAACACTGAAGCTTTCTTT.

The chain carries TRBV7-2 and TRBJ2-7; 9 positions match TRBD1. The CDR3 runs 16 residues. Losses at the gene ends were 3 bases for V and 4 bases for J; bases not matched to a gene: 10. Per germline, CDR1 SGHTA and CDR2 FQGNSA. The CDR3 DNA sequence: TGTGCCAGCAGCTTCGCCGACAGGGGGGGTATATACGAGCAGTACTTC. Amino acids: CASSFADRGGIYEQYF.

The CDR3 loop is CASSQDRSGLGVHQPQHF. CDR3 sequence (DNA): TGCGCCAGCAGCCAAGATAGGTCAGGCCTGGGTGTCCATCAGCCCCAGCATTTT. The chain carries TRBV4-3 and TRBJ1-5; D not certain. V gave up 0 bases and J gave up 5 bases, with 20 bases separating them. The CDR3 contains 18 residues. The germline CDR1 and CDR2 sequences are LGHNA and YSLEER.

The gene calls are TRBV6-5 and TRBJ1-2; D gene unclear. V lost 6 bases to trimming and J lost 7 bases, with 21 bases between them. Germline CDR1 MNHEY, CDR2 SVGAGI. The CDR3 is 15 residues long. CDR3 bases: TGTGCCAGCAGCCCGAGAACGGCCGGGGTCTTTGGCTACACCTTC. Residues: CASSPRTAGVFGYTF.

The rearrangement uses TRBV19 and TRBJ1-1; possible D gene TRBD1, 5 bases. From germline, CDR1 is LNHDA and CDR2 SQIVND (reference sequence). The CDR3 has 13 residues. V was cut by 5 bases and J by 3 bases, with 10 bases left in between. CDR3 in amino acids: CASSADSYTEAFF. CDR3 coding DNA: TGTGCCAGTAGTGCCGACAGCTACACTGAAGCTTTCTTT.

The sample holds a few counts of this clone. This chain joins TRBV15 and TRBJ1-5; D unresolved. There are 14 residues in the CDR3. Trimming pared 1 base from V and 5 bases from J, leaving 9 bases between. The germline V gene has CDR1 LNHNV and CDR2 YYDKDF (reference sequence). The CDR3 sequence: CATSRGSLDQPQHF. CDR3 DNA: TGTGCCACCAGCAGAGGAAGCTTGGATCAGCCCCAGCATTTT.

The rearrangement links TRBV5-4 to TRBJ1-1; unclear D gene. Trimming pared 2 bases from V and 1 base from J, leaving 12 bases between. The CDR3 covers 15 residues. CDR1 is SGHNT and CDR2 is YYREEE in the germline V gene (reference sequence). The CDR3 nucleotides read TGTGCCAGCAGCTTTTCCAGGCTGGGGAACACTGAAGCTTTCTTT. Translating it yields CASSFSRLGNTEAFF.

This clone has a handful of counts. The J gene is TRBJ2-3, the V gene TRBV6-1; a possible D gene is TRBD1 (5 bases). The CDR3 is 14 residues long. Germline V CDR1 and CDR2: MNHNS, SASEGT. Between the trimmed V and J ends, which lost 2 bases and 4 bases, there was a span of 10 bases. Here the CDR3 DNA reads TGTGCCAGCAGTGAAAGGGGAAAAGCAGATACGCAGTATTTT. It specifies CASSERGKADTQYF.

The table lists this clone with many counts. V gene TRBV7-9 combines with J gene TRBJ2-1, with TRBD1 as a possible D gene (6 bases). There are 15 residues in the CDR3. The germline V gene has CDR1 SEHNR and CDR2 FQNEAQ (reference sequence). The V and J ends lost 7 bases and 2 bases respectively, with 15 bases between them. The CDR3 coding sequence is TGTGCCAGCACCACCATAGGGGGAACCTACAATGAGCAGTTCTTC. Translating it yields CASTTIGGTYNEQFF.